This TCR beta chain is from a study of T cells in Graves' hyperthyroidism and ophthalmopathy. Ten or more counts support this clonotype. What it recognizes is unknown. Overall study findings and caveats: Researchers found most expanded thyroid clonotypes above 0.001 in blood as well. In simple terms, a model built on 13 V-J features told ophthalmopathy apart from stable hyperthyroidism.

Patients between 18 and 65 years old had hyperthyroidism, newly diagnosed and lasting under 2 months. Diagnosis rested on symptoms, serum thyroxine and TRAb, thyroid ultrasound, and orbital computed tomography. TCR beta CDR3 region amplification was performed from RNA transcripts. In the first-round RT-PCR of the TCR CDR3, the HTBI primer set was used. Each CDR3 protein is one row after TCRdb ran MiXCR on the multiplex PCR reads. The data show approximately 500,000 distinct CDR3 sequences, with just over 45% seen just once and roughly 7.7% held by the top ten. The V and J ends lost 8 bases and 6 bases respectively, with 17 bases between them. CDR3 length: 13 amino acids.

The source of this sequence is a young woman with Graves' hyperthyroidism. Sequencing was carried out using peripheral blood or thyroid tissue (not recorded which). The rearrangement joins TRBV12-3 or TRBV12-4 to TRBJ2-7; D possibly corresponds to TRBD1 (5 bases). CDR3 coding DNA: TGTGCCAGCCAAGGGCAGGGAAGGGCCGAGCAGTACTTC. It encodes CASQGQGRAEQYF.